These 3 T cell receptor beta chains came from one sample sequenced in a study of CD8 T cells in ankylosing spondylitis. TCRdb passed the 5' RACE reads through MiXCR, listing each CDR3 protein once. The sample lists approximately 260,000 distinct CDR3 sequences, around 9.1% occurring once. The sequenced sample consisted of blood, either unsorted or a sorted T cell fraction (not recorded which). Receptors were obtained from a male donor with ankylosing spondylitis or in good health (not recorded which).

This clonotype was found many times. The rearrangement joins TRBV20-1 to TRBJ2-1; TRBD1 or TRBD2 may be the D gene (5 bases each). Germline CDR1 reads DFQATT; CDR2 reads SNEGSKA (reference sequence). With 2 bases removed from V and 6 bases from J, the gap between germline ends came to 20 bases. The CDR3 totals 16 residues. As DNA, the CDR3 is TGCAGTGCTAGAAATTTGCCGGGGCCACCAGCCAATGAGCAGTTCTTC. Its translation: CSARNLPGPPANEQFF.

In its sample, this clonotype was seen a few times. The CDR3 DNA sequence: TGTGCCAGTTCAGACGGCAACTCTGGAAACACCATATATTTT. It translates to CASSDGNSGNTIYF. The V and J genes are TRBV10-3 and TRBJ1-3; D is unresolved. Germline V CDR1 and CDR2: ENHRY, SYGVKD. This CDR3 region has 14 residues. With 10 bases removed from V and 0 bases from J, the gap between germline ends came to 13 bases.

The sample holds many counts of this clonotype. CDR3 DNA sequence: TGCGCCAGCAGCGCCCGGAGCACCGGGGAGCTGTTTTTT. Translation gives CASSARSTGELFF. V is TRBV5-1 and J is TRBJ2-2; no clear D. The length of the CDR3 is 13 residues. Germline V lookup: CDR1 SGHRS, CDR2 YFSETQ. V gave up 4 bases and J gave up 4 bases, with 8 bases separating them.